This T cell receptor beta chain was profiled in a study of T cell responses to AZD1222 COVID-19 vaccine. CDR3 length equals 17 residues. Germline V gene data show CDR1 as MDHEN and CDR2 as SYDVKM. V lost 2 bases, J lost 0 bases, and 16 bases lay in between. Whole-study results and caveats: At baseline, just a handful of AZD1222 recipients tested seropositive. Mapped onto spike, vaccine-associated CD4 TCRs spanned it and were dominant at 160-218 and 743-854. Donors, mostly white British, included more females; clonal diversity was possibly underestimated.

Clones were sequenced by immunoSEQ multiplex PCR, and TCRdb holds only the in-frame ones, with some missing. The sample comprises around 100,000 clones, 90% of which are singletons, and about 1.5% rests with the top ten. Notes on this clone: What it binds is unknown.

The clonotype comes from an adult in good health. V is TRBV28 and J is TRBJ1-1; no firm D call. This sample comprised peripheral blood, obtained on day 0 of AZD1222 vaccination. The DNA of the CDR3 is TGTGCCAGCAGTTTAGAGGCAGCCCCAACCCTGAACACTGAAGCTTTCTTT. Its translation: CASSLEAAPTLNTEAFF.